This T cell receptor (beta chain) appears in the sequencing data of a study of T cells in localized non-small cell lung cancer. Study-level findings and limits: Sequencing was limited to one tumor region, leaving the possibility of heterogeneity open. Adjacent uninvolved lung tissue had the highest T cell clonality, exceeding tumor. With higher T cell density in blood came longer overall survival.

Points on this clone: The antigen is undetermined.

This CDR3 spans 14 amino acids. V lost 5 bases to trimming and J lost 4 bases, with 14 bases between them. CDR1 is MNHEY, CDR2 SVGAGI, per germline. Libraries were prepared by immunoSEQ multiplex PCR; TCRdb keeps only in-frame clonotypes and omits some of them. Of about 46,000 clones listed, 65% to 90% were seen once; the top ten hold roughly 17%. This sequence originates from a man aged 40 to 69 with stage III lung adenocarcinoma. The material sequenced was peripheral blood mononuclear cells, taken before any cancer treatment. The chain carries TRBV6-5 and TRBJ2-5, with D perhaps matching TRBD2 (6 bases). DNA of the CDR3: TGTGCCAGCAGTGCGACTAGTGTCGGAGAGACCCAGTACTTC. Protein: CASSATSVGETQYF.